This T cell receptor beta chain was captured in a study of blood T cell repertoires in COVID-19. Across the whole study: The origin of the acute and convalescent COVID-19 samples was the United States, Italy and Spain. T cells, B-cell-depleted T cells, or PBMCs supplied cDNA or gDNA.

This clone was observed a handful of times. Original methodology: Cell counts per sample came from amplifying reference gene primers. Only in-frame clones appear in the TCRdb table, and some are missing; sequencing was by immunoSEQ multiplex PCR. V and J calls and clone size are as listed in that table; D and trimming were resolved from the DNA. The table lists about 80,000 clones, over 80% of them singletons, with around 9% in the top ten. Germline CDR1 reads MNHEY; CDR2 reads SVGEGT. The CDR3 length is 13 residues. Between the trimmed V and J ends, which lost 5 bases and 2 bases, there was a span of 9 bases.

The clonotype was recovered from a human donor in a cohort sampled during active COVID-19. This chain connects TRBV6-2 or TRBV6-3 to TRBJ1-2, with a possible D match to TRBD1 (5 bases). The sample comprised peripheral blood. The CDR3 region has the DNA TGTGCCAGCAGTGAGACAGAGAACTATGGCTACACCTTC. Its protein is CASSETENYGYTF.